The 27 T cell receptor beta chains given below trace back to one sample, sequenced in a study of post-analysis software for immune sequencing data. Study-wide results and caveats: TRBV5-6, TRBV5-1 and TRBV20-1 were among five TRBV segments more frequent in patients than controls.

Tagging with unique molecular identifiers was a feature of the TCR beta cDNA libraries. TCRdb re-analysed the PCR reads in MiXCR, keeping a single row per CDR3 protein. The sample holds some 690,000 distinct CDR3 sequences, over 45% seen once. The antigens these receptors bind are not known. Sequencing was performed on blood. These receptors originate from a girl aged 2-10 years with multiple sclerosis.

The rearrangement joins TRBV6-2 or TRBV6-3 to TRBJ2-1; 9 bases align to TRBD1. Germline values: CDR1 MNHEY, CDR2 SVGEGT. The V and J ends lost 5 bases and 6 bases, in that order; junction bases with no gene match: 8. The length of the CDR3 is 15 residues. This CDR3 reads CASSPGTGMINEQFF. The CDR3, as DNA: TGTGCCAGCAGTCCCGGGACAGGGATGATCAATGAGCAGTTCTTC.

The sample holds a few counts of this clonotype. One end of the junction fails to match germline, which may point to a read error. The chain is built from TRBV5-6 and TRBJ2-3; the D gene is possibly TRBD2 (6 bases). The CDR3 sequence is 15 residues long. In germline, CDR1 is SGHDT, CDR2 YYEEEE. The chain's CDR3 is CASSLIGGSTHTQYF. CDR3 bases: TGTGCCAGCAGCTTGATCGGAGGGAGCACACATACGCAGTATTTT.

In this sample, this clonotype turned up a few times. V usage is TRBV29-1 and J usage is TRBJ2-1, with D perhaps TRBD1 or TRBD2 (5 bases each). CDR3 length: 17 amino acids. Germline CDR1 reads SQVTM; CDR2 reads ANQGSEA. V was cut by 2 bases and J by 1 base, with 18 bases left in between. This chain's CDR3 is CSVEFLLRGESYNEQFF. Here the CDR3 DNA reads TGCAGCGTTGAATTTCTGCTTCGGGGCGAATCCTACAATGAGCAGTTCTTC.

This clonotype showed up just a few times. The V call is TRBV18, the J call TRBJ2-1; TRBD2 might be the D (6 bases). Germline-derived CDR1 and CDR2 are KGHSH and LQKENI. The ends were cut back, 4 bases at V and 10 bases at J, with 23 bases in the middle. The length of the CDR3 is 16 residues. CDR3 sequence (DNA): TGTGCCAGCTCACGGAATGCCCTGGACTTTGCGGGGGAGCAGTTCTTC. Translated, it gives CASSRNALDFAGEQFF.

The chain couples TRBV5-1 to TRBJ2-3, with D possibly TRBD1 on 6 matching bases. Germline V gene sequence: CDR1 SGHRS, CDR2 YFSETQ. The CDR3 has 14 amino acids. Trimming removed 0 bases at V and 5 bases at J, with 10 bases between. CDR3 bases: TGCGCCAGCAGCTTGGATCCGGGACAAGATACGCAGTATTTT. Its protein product is CASSLDPGQDTQYF.

The rearrangement uses TRBV7-2 and TRBJ2-1, with 7 bases that match TRBD2. Germline CDR1 SGHTA, CDR2 FQGNSA. This CDR3 is built from 16 residues. Losses at the gene ends were 5 bases for V and 7 bases for J; bases not matched to a gene: 14. The CDR3 bases are TGTGCCAGCAGCCTCTCCGGGACTATGAAGGATAATGAGCAGTTCTTC. Protein product: CASSLSGTMKDNEQFF.

This chain uses TRBV2 with TRBJ2-7; perhaps TRBD1 as D (6 bases). This CDR3 is built from 15 residues. The germline CDR1 and CDR2 sequences are SNHLY and FYNNEI. Deletions cut 2 bases from V and 3 bases from J, with 14 bases between. The CDR3 is CASSEQGPTDYEQYF. The CDR3 DNA is TGTGCCAGCAGTGAACAGGGGCCAACCGACTACGAGCAGTACTTC.

There are a few counts of this clonotype. The chain has TRBV4-3 and TRBJ2-7; D is perhaps TRBD1 (6 bases). CDR1 LGHNA and CDR2 YSLEER come from the germline V gene. The CDR3 covers 15 residues. Trimming took 2 bases from V and 3 from J, leaving 14 bases between them. CDR3: CASSQTHTGHYEQYF. CDR3 nucleotides: TGCGCCAGCAGCCAAACACATACAGGGCACTACGAGCAGTACTTC.

This rearrangement joins TRBV5-6 to TRBJ2-1; D is perhaps TRBD1 (6 bases). CDR3 length equals 16 residues. Per germline, CDR1 SGHDT and CDR2 YYEEEE. Trimming removed 6 bases from V and 8 bases from J, with 24 bases in between. The DNA of the CDR3 is TGTGCCAGCATCCAGCAAACAGGGAACACGGTAGATGAGCAGTTCTTC. The encoded protein is CASIQQTGNTVDEQFF.

V gene TRBV6-5 combines with J gene TRBJ1-1, with a tentative D call TRBD1 (5 bases). The ends were cut back, 2 bases at V and 0 bases at J, with 16 bases in the middle. CDR3 length: 17 amino acids. CDR1 and CDR2 from the germline V gene are MNHEY and SVGAGI. The CDR3 is CASSYGPGLNMNTEAFF. The CDR3 nucleotides are TGTGCCAGCAGTTACGGTCCGGGACTAAATATGAACACTGAAGCTTTCTTT.

The rearrangement joins TRBV6-2 or TRBV6-3 to TRBJ2-1, with 9 positions matching TRBD2. CDR1 MNHEY and CDR2 SVGEGT come from the germline V gene. This CDR3 has 14 residues. V shed 0 bases and J 8 bases; nucleotides not matched to a gene: 2. CDR3 loop: CASSYSGLADEQFF. CDR3 DNA: TGTGCCAGCAGTTACTCGGGACTAGCAGATGAGCAGTTCTTC.

The gene calls are TRBV29-1 and TRBJ2-1; tentatively, D is TRBD1 (7 bases). The CDR3 is made up of 14 amino acids. CDR1 and CDR2 (germline): SQVTM, ANQGSEA. Trimming took 7 bases from V and 9 from J, leaving 22 bases between them. The CDR3 coding sequence is TGCAGCGCCGAGGTGGCAGGGGGAGGATTTGAGCAGTTCTTC. Its protein is CSAEVAGGGFEQFF.

In its sample, this clonotype was seen a few times. The J gene is TRBJ2-7, the V gene TRBV10-3; D perhaps matches TRBD2 (8 bases). The J call is uncertain, as TRBJ2-5 better fits the DNA end. This CDR3 comprises 14 residues. The germline gives CDR1 ENHRY, CDR2 SYGVKD. The CDR3 DNA reads TGTGCCATCAAAGCGGGGGACAGTAGGGAGACCCAGTACTTC. Translated, it gives CAIKAGDSRETQYF.

CDR3 protein: CASSEYGQQETQYF. CDR3 bases: TGTGCCAGCAGTGAATATGGACAGCAAGAGACCCAGTACTTC. The J gene is TRBJ2-5, the V gene TRBV6-1, with a tentative D call TRBD1 (6 bases). The CDR3 covers 14 residues. Germline-derived CDR1 and CDR2 are MNHNS and SASEGT. V lost 2 bases and J lost 2, with 9 bases in between.

The chain is built from TRBV29-1 and TRBJ2-1; D not certain. V shed 3 bases and J shed 10 bases, with 13 bases lying between them. This CDR3 has 12 amino acids. Germline V gene lookup returns CDR1 SQVTM and CDR2 ANQGSEA. CDR3 region: CSVEVRLAEQFF. The CDR3 region has the DNA TGCAGCGTTGAGGTCCGGTTGGCCGAGCAGTTCTTC.

This clonotype appeared a few times. This chain uses TRBV6-2 or TRBV6-3 with TRBJ1-2; 7 positions agree with TRBD1. Trimming cost V 6 bases and J 8 bases; bases outside gene matches: 12. Germline loops: CDR1 MNHEY, CDR2 SVGEGT. This CDR3 has 14 residues. The CDR3, as DNA: TGTGCCAGCAGAGCCAACCTCCACAGGGGAGGCTACACCTTC. This gives the protein CASRANLHRGGYTF.

The J gene is TRBJ2-1, the V gene TRBV29-1, with D possibly matching TRBD2 (7 bases). Trimming stripped 8 bases from V and 5 bases from J, with 22 bases between. The CDR3 has 15 amino acids. Germline assignment: CDR1 SQVTM and CDR2 ANQGSEA. DNA for the CDR3: TGCAGCTCAGATCGGGGGGCGTTGATAGACAATGAGCAGTTCTTC. Translating it yields CSSDRGALIDNEQFF.

V usage is TRBV5-1 and J usage is TRBJ1-1, with 9 bases identical to TRBD1. Looked up from germline, CDR1 is SGHRS and CDR2 is YFSETQ. The V segment lost 2 bases and the J segment 0 bases; nucleotides outside the gene matches: 8. This CDR3 is built from 17 residues. The CDR3, as DNA: TGCGCCAGCAGCTTACAGGGGGCGGGTTTCATGAACACTGAAGCTTTCTTT. Amino acid sequence: CASSLQGAGFMNTEAFF.

V gene TRBV10-3 combines with J gene TRBJ2-5; no firm D call. The germline V and J ends were trimmed by 3 bases and 1 base, with 15 bases remaining between them. In germline, CDR1 is ENHRY, CDR2 SYGVKD. The CDR3 runs 16 residues. The CDR3 nucleotides read TGTGCCATCAGTGAATACGTGGGCGGCTCCCAAGAGACCCAGTACTTC. Its protein is CAISEYVGGSQETQYF.

The rearrangement uses TRBV6-5 and TRBJ1-1, with D uncertain. This CDR3 is 13 amino acids long. Per the germline V gene, CDR1 is MNHEY and CDR2 is SVGAGI. V was cut by 8 bases and J by 4 bases, with 14 bases left in between. The CDR3 nucleotides are TGTGCCAGCGGAGAATTGATGAGCACTGAAGCTTTCTTT. It is translated as CASGELMSTEAFF.

This clonotype has more than one count but fewer than ten. The V call is TRBV20-1, the J call TRBJ2-5; D is perhaps TRBD2 (6 bases). The germline CDR1 and CDR2 sequences are DFQATT and SNEGSKA (reference sequence). This CDR3 has 13 amino acids. The germline V and J ends were trimmed by 0 bases and 5 bases, with 10 bases remaining between them. CDR3 sequence (DNA): TGCAGTGCTAGAGATTCAGGGAGGGAGACCCAGTACTTC. Residues: CSARDSGRETQYF.

The chain has TRBV7-9 and TRBJ2-1; D perhaps matches TRBD2 (7 bases). The CDR3 has 12 amino acids. V lost 5 bases, J lost 15 bases, and 17 bases lay in between. The germline CDR1 and CDR2 sequences are SEHNR and FQNEAQ (reference sequence). DNA of the CDR3: TGTGCCAGCAGCCTTGGGACCGCGGGGGCGTTCTTC. It yields the protein CASSLGTAGAFF. The variable domain in full, completed from reference TRBV7-9 and TRBJ2-1, reads DTGVSQNPRHKITKRGQNVTFRCDPISEHNRLYWYRQTLGQGPEFLTYFQNEAQLEKSRLLSDRFSAERPKGSFSTLEIQRTEQGDSAMYLCASSLGTAGAFFGPGTRLTVL.

The chain joins TRBV7-9 to TRBJ1-1, with 8 bases aligning to TRBD1. The CDR3 loop spans 15 amino acids. J gave up 1 base and V 5 bases, and 6 bases lay outside the gene matches. Germline V lookup: CDR1 SEHNR, CDR2 FQNEAQ (reference sequence). The CDR3 loop reads CASSTGQGANTEAFF. The DNA for the CDR3 is TGTGCCAGCAGCACCGGACAGGGAGCGAACACTGAAGCTTTCTTT.

The rearrangement uses TRBV12-3 or TRBV12-4 and TRBJ1-5; no clear D gene. V was cut by 6 bases and J by 0 bases, with 6 bases left in between. This CDR3 spans 13 amino acids. Here the CDR3 reads CASRANSNQPQHF. CDR3 nucleotides: TGTGCCAGCAGGGCGAATAGCAATCAGCCCCAGCATTTT.

This clonotype was seen a handful of times. The CDR3 region is CASSSRQKYQETQYF. CDR3 coding DNA: TGTGCCAGCAGCTCTAGACAGAAGTACCAAGAGACCCAGTACTTC. The V gene is TRBV5-6, the J gene TRBJ2-5, with D possibly being TRBD1 (5 bases). Germline V lookup: CDR1 SGHDT, CDR2 YYEEEE. The CDR3 extends over 15 amino acids. V dropped 3 bases and J dropped 0 bases, with 12 bases sitting between them.

The chain employs TRBV12-3 or TRBV12-4 and TRBJ1-2; the D is unclear. The CDR3 contains 13 residues. V lost 5 bases and J 4 bases, leaving 11 bases between the germline ends. CDR3 amino acids: CASSLREAYGYTF. The CDR3 DNA reads as TGTGCCAGCAGTCTCCGGGAGGCCTATGGCTACACCTTC.

The sample holds a few counts of this clonotype. The rearrangement links TRBV5-1 to TRBJ2-2; D not resolved. The CDR3 has 12 residues. Germline assignment: CDR1 SGHRS and CDR2 YFSETQ. Trimming took off 2 bases at V and 2 bases at J, with 1 base between the two ends. The CDR3 DNA reads TGCGCCAGCAGCTTCAACACCGGGGAGCTGTTTTTT. Encoded protein: CASSFNTGELFF.